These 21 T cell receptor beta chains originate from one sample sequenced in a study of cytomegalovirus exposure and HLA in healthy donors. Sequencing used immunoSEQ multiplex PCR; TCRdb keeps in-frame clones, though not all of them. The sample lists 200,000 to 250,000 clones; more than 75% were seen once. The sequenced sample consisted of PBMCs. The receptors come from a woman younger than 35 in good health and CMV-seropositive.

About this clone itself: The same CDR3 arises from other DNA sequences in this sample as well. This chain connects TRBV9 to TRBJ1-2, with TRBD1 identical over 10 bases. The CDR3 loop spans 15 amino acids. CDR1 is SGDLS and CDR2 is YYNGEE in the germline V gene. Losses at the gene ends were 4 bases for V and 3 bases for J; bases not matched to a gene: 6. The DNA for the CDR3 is TGTGCCAGCAGCCCCCGACAGGGGGCGGACTATGGCTACACCTTC. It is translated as CASSPRQGADYGYTF.

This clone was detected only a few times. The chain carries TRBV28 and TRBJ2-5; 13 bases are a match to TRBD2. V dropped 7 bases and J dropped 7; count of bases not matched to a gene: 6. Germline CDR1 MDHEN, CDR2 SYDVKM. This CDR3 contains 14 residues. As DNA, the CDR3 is TGTGCCAGCATCGGACTAGCGGGAGATGGGACCCAGTACTTC. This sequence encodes CASIGLAGDGTQYF.

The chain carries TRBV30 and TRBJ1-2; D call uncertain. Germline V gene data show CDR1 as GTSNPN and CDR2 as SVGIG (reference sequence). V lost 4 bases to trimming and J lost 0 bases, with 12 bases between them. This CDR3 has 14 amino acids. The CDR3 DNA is TGTGCCTGGAACCCAGGACTGACTAACTATGGCTACACCTTC. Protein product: CAWNPGLTNYGYTF.

CDR3 amino acids: CAARRENTGELFF. CDR3 DNA: TGTGCCGCGAGGAGGGAGAACACCGGGGAGCTGTTTTTT. The chain carries TRBV2 and TRBJ2-2; D may be TRBD2 (6 bases). Germline CDR1 and CDR2: SNHLY and FYNNEI. Trimming left V 11 bases short and J 1 base short, with 11 bases between. The CDR3 has 13 amino acids.

The CDR3 nucleotides read TGTGCCAGCAGTGATTCGGCGCCTGGTAGCCCGGATACGCAGTATTTT. This encodes CASSDSAPGSPDTQYF. J is TRBJ2-3 and V is TRBV2, with D hard to call. Germline V lookup: CDR1 SNHLY, CDR2 FYNNEI. With 3 bases removed from V and 6 bases from J, the gap between germline ends came to 19 bases. This CDR3 contains 16 residues.

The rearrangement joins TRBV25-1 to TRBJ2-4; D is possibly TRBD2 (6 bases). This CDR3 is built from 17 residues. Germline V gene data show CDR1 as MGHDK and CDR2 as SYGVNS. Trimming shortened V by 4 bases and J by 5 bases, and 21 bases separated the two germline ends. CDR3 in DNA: TGTGCCAGCAGTGTGGAGCGCACGCTAGCGAGCGAAAACATTCAGTACTTC. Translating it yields CASSVERTLASENIQYF. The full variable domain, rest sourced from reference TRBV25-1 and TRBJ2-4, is EADIYQTPRYLVIGTGKKITLECSQTMGHDKMYWYQQDPGMELHLIHYSYGVNSTEKGDLSSESTVSRIRTEHFPLTLESARPSHTSQYLCASSVERTLASENIQYFGAGTRLSVL.

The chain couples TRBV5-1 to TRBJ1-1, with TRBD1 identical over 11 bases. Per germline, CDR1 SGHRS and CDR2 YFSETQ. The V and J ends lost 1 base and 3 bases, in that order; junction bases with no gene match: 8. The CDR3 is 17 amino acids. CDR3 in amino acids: CASSLMRTGGEDTEAFF. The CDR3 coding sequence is TGCGCCAGCAGCTTGATGAGGACAGGGGGCGAGGACACTGAAGCTTTCTTT.

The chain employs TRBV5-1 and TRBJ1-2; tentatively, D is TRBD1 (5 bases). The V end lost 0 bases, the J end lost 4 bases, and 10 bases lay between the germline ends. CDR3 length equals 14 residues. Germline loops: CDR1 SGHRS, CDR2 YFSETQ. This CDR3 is CASSLDRSGYGYTF. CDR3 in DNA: TGCGCCAGCAGCTTGGACAGGTCCGGCTATGGCTACACCTTC. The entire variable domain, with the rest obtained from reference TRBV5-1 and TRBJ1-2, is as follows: KAGVTQTPRYLIKTRGQQVTLSCSPISGHRSVSWYQQTPGQGLQFLFEYFSETQRNKGNFPGRFSGRQFSNSRSEMNVSTLELGDSALYLCASSLDRSGYGYTFGSGTRLTVV.

The CDR3 reads CASTRIEADYNEQFF. The CDR3 DNA reads TGTGCCAGCACGCGGATCGAGGCAGACTACAATGAGCAGTTCTTC. This chain connects TRBV6-1 to TRBJ2-1; D is unresolved. Per the germline V gene, CDR1 is MNHNS and CDR2 is SASEGT. This CDR3 is 15 amino acids long. V was shortened by 7 bases and J by 3 bases, with 16 bases between the two germline ends.

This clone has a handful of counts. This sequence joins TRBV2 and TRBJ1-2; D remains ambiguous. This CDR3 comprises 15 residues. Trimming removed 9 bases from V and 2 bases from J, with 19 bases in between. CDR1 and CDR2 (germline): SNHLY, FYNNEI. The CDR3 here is CASSPAGKVNYGYTF. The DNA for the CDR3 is TGTGCCAGTTCCCCGGCGGGGAAGGTGAACTATGGCTACACCTTC.

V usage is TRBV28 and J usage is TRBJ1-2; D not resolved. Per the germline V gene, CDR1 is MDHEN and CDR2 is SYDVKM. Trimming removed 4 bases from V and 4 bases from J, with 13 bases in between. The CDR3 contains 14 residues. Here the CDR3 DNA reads TGTGCCAGCAGTTCCCGGGATCGCTTCTATGGCTACACCTTC. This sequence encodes CASSSRDRFYGYTF.

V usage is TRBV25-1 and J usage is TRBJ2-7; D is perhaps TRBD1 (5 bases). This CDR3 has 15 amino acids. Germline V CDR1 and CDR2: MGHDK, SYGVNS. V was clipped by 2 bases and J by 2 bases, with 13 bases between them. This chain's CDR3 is CASSETSRGAYEQYF. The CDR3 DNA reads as TGTGCCAGCAGTGAAACCTCTAGGGGTGCCTACGAGCAGTACTTC.

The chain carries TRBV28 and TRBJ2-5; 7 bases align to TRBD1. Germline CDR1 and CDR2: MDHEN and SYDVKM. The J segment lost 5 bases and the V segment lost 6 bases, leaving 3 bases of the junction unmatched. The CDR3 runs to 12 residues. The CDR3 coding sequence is TGTGCCAGCAGGACAGGGCTGGAGACCCAGTACTTC. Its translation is CASRTGLETQYF.

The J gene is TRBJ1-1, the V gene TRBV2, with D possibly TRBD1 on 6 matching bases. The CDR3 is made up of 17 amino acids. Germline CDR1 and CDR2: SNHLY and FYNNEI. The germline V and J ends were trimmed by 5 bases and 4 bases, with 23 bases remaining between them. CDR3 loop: CASSQGGLSLPGTEAFF. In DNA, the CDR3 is TGTGCCAGCAGTCAAGGGGGGCTGTCCCTCCCGGGCACTGAAGCTTTCTTT.

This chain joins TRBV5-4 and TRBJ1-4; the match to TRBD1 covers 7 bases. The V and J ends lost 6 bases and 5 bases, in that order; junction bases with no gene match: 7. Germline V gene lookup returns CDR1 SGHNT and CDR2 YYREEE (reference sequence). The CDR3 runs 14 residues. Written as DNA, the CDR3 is TGTGCCAGCAAAAGACAGGGTGGGAATGAAAAACTGTTTTTT. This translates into CASKRQGGNEKLFF.

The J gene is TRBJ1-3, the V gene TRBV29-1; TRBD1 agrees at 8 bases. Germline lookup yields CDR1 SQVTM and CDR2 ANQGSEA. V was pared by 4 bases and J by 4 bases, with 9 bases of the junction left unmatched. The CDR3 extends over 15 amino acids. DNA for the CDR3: TGCAGCGTTGTCTTGGGCAGGGGGCACGGAAACACCATATATTTT. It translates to CSVVLGRGHGNTIYF.

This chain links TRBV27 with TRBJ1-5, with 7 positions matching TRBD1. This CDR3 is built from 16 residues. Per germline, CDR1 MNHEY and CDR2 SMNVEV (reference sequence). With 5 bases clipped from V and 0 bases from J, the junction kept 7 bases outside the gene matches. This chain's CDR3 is CASSQGQFNSNQPQHF. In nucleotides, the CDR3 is TGTGCCAGCAGTCAGGGACAGTTTAATAGCAATCAGCCCCAGCATTTT.

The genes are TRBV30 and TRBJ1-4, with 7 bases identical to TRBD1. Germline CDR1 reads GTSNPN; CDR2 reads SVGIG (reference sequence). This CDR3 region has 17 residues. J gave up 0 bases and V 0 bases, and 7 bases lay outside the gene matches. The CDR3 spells CAWSVLKGTATNEKLFF. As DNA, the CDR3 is TGTGCCTGGAGTGTACTGAAAGGGACAGCAACTAATGAAAAACTGTTTTTT.

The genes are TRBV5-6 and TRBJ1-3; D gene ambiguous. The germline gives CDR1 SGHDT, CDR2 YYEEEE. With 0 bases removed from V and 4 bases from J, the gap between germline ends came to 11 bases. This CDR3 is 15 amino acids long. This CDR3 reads CASSLDQTLGNTIYF. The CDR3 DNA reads TGTGCCAGCAGCTTGGACCAGACACTCGGAAACACCATATATTTT.

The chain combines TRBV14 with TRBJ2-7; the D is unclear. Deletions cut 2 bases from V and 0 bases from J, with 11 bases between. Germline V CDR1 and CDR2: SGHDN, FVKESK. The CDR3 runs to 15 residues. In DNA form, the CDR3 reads TGTGCCAGCAGCCAAAAACAAGACATCTCCTACGAGCAGTACTTC. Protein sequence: CASSQKQDISYEQYF.

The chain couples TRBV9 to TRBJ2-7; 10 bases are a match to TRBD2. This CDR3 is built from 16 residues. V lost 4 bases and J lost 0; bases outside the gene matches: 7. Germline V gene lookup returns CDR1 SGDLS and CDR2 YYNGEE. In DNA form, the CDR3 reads TGTGCCAGCAGCACGCGGACTAGCGGTGGCTCCTACGAGCAGTACTTC. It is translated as CASSTRTSGGSYEQYF.